Presented here are 10 T cell receptor beta chains from one specimen sequenced in a study of OX40 agonist ivuxolimab in advanced cancers. Repertoires were generated with immunoSEQ multiplex PCR, while TCRdb's copy carries only in-frame clones and drops some. The sample carries fewer than 65,000 clones, about nine tenths recorded once. The input for sequencing was CD4+ or CD8+ T cells sorted from blood, taken in a trial of the OX40 agonist ivuxolimab. The origin of the receptors is an adult with an advanced solid tumor such as melanoma, head and neck, liver or kidney cancer.

V is TRBV29-1 and J is TRBJ1-1, with D unclear. From germline, CDR1 is SQVTM and CDR2 ANQGSEA. The CDR3 is made up of 13 amino acids. V was pared by 4 bases and J by 4 bases, with 13 bases between. CDR3 loop: CSVVKEKGTEAFF. CDR3 DNA sequence: TGCAGCGTTGTAAAGGAAAAAGGCACTGAAGCTTTCTTT.

The chain joins TRBV4-3 to TRBJ1-6; 9 positions match TRBD1. The CDR3 runs to 15 residues. Per germline, CDR1 LGHNA and CDR2 YSLEER. V dropped 0 bases and J dropped 9; count of bases not matched to a gene: 3. CDR3 residues: CASSQDPDRGSPLHF. Written as DNA, the CDR3 is TGCGCCAGCAGCCAAGATCCGGACAGGGGTTCACCCCTCCACTTT.

The chain combines TRBV2 with TRBJ2-3; D gene uncertain. With 5 bases removed from V and 5 bases from J, the gap between germline ends came to 8 bases. Per the germline V gene, CDR1 is SNHLY and CDR2 is FYNNEI. The CDR3 consists of 12 residues. CDR3 bases: TGTGCCAGCAGTCCTAGAGTAGATACGCAGTATTTT. It is translated as CASSPRVDTQYF.

The chain combines TRBV9 with TRBJ1-3, with D unclear. In germline, CDR1 is SGDLS, CDR2 YYNGEE. This CDR3 region has 16 residues. Trimming pared 0 bases from V and 0 bases from J, leaving 10 bases between. The DNA for the CDR3 is TGTGCCAGCAGCGTAGGGCAGAGCTACTCTGGAAACACCATATATTTT. Amino acid sequence: CASSVGQSYSGNTIYF.

The V gene is TRBV19, the J gene TRBJ2-7, with 7 bases that match TRBD2. J gave up 6 bases and V 3 bases, and 2 bases lay outside the gene matches. The germline gives CDR1 LNHDA, CDR2 SQIVND (reference sequence). The CDR3 consists of 12 residues. For the CDR3, the DNA is TGTGCCAGTAGTATGGGGGGGAGCGAGCAGTACTTC. Its protein is CASSMGGSEQYF.

V is TRBV6-6 and J is TRBJ1-5; D is undetermined. Trimming left V 8 bases short and J 2 bases short, with 16 bases between. Germline loops: CDR1 MNHNY, CDR2 SVGAGI (reference sequence). The CDR3 totals 15 residues. This CDR3 reads CASPRTRGGNQPQHF. Written as DNA, the CDR3 is TGTGCCAGCCCGAGGACTCGGGGAGGCAATCAGCCCCAGCATTTT.

The chain recombines TRBV7-9 with TRBJ2-7; a possible D gene is TRBD1 (5 bases). V dropped 5 bases and J dropped 6 bases, with 14 bases sitting between them. The CDR3 runs to 13 residues. Looked up from germline, CDR1 is SEHNR and CDR2 is FQNEAQ (reference sequence). This CDR3 is CASSANQGVEQYF. The CDR3, as DNA: TGTGCCAGCAGCGCGAATCAGGGTGTCGAGCAGTACTTC. The full variable domain, its missing parts supplied by reference TRBV7-9 and TRBJ2-7, is DTGVSQNPRHKITKRGQNVTFRCDPISEHNRLYWYRQTLGQGPEFLTYFQNEAQLEKSRLLSDRFSAERPKGSFSTLEIQRTEQGDSAMYLCASSANQGVEQYFGPGTRLTVT.

The chain has TRBV6-4 and TRBJ2-1; D gene unclear. The germline CDR1 and CDR2 sequences are MRHNA and SNTAGT. The CDR3 contains 11 residues. The V and J ends lost 3 bases and 9 bases respectively, with 6 bases between them. The CDR3 nucleotides read TGTGCCAGCAGTGATTATGGTGAGCAGTTCTTC. Its protein product is CASSDYGEQFF.

The chain recombines TRBV11-3 with TRBJ2-1; possibly TRBD1 for D (5 bases). In germline, CDR1 is SGHNT, CDR2 YENEEA. V was pared by 1 base and J by 2 bases, with 6 bases between. The CDR3 runs 14 residues. The CDR3 bases are TGTGCCAGCAGCTTAGCAGGGACCTACAATGAGCAGTTCTTC. Translation gives CASSLAGTYNEQFF.

V is TRBV19 and J is TRBJ2-1; perhaps TRBD1 as D (5 bases). Per germline, CDR1 LNHDA and CDR2 SQIVND (reference sequence). V gave up 3 bases and J gave up 10 bases, with 10 bases separating them. The length of the CDR3 is 12 residues. CDR3 residues: CASSIIRTEQFF. Written as DNA, the CDR3 is TGTGCCAGTAGTATTATCCGGACAGAGCAGTTCTTC.